The 31 T cell receptor beta chains presented below share a single source sample, sequenced in a study of cytotoxic CD8 clonotypes in ibrutinib-treated CLL. Sequencing used immunoSEQ multiplex PCR; TCRdb keeps in-frame clones, though not all of them. The data contain tens of thousands of clones, about three quarters of them singletons. Specimen: PBMCs, collected at disease progression, from a patient treated with ibrutinib. These TCRs come from a human donor with chronic lymphocytic leukemia.

The chain links TRBV5-1 to TRBJ2-1; D remains unclear. With 0 bases removed from V and 4 bases from J, the gap between germline ends came to 11 bases. This CDR3 spans 15 amino acids. Germline-derived CDR1 and CDR2 are SGHRS and YFSETQ. The CDR3 sequence is CASSLVVGPYNEQFF. In DNA form, the CDR3 reads TGCGCCAGCAGCTTGGTTGTAGGGCCGTACAATGAGCAGTTCTTC.

This clone was seen more than once but under ten times. This chain uses TRBV27 with TRBJ1-4; D is uncertain. The V gene's germline CDR1 is MNHEY and CDR2 SMNVEV (reference sequence). V lost 2 bases and J 10 bases, leaving 20 bases between the germline ends. The CDR3 totals 16 residues. The DNA of the CDR3 is TGTGCCAGCAGTTTAGTGGGCGCCGGAGTCCGCTCAAAACTGTTTTTT. Residues: CASSLVGAGVRSKLFF.

J is TRBJ1-3 and V is TRBV11-3, with D perhaps matching TRBD1 (5 bases). V was pared by 5 bases and J by 7 bases, with 12 bases between. Germline CDR1 reads SGHNT; CDR2 reads YENEEA. The CDR3 covers 13 residues. The CDR3 spells CASSLGQSNTIYF. The CDR3, as DNA: TGTGCCAGCAGCCTTGGACAATCGAACACCATATATTTT.

This rearrangement joins TRBV4-1 to TRBJ1-2, with TRBD1 matching 9 bases. Losses at the gene ends were 2 bases for V and 7 bases for J; bases not matched to a gene: 5. CDR1 and CDR2 from the germline V gene are MGHRA and YSYEKL. This CDR3 has 14 residues. CDR3 in DNA: TGCGCCAGCAGCCAACTCCGGGACAGGGTTGGCTACACCTTC. Translation: CASSQLRDRVGYTF.

The V call is TRBV9, the J call TRBJ2-1; 9 bases are shared with TRBD2. The V segment lost 0 bases and the J segment 4 bases; nucleotides outside the gene matches: 2. CDR1 and CDR2 (germline): SGDLS, YYNGEE. The CDR3 is made up of 15 amino acids. This chain's CDR3 is CASSVASGVYNEQFF. For the CDR3, the DNA is TGTGCCAGCAGCGTAGCTAGCGGGGTTTACAATGAGCAGTTCTTC.

This chain connects TRBV5-1 to TRBJ2-1, with D unclear. Germline values: CDR1 SGHRS, CDR2 YFSETQ. The V gene lost 0 bases and the J gene lost 3 bases, with 10 bases spanning the gap. The CDR3 runs 15 residues. The CDR3 nucleotides are TGCGCCAGCAGCTTGGAGGCTAGTTACTACAATGAGCAGTTCTTC. This sequence encodes CASSLEASYYNEQFF.

This chain connects TRBV2 to TRBJ2-7; 11 bases agree with TRBD2. The CDR3 loop spans 15 amino acids. The V gene's germline CDR1 is SNHLY and CDR2 FYNNEI. The J segment lost 0 bases and the V segment lost 6 bases, leaving 4 bases of the junction unmatched. The CDR3 protein is CASRPGTSGSYEQYF. DNA for the CDR3: TGTGCCAGCAGACCCGGGACTAGCGGCTCCTACGAGCAGTACTTC.

The chain couples TRBV7-9 to TRBJ2-5; D not certain. V lost 6 bases and J lost 7, with 12 bases in between. This CDR3 comprises 12 residues. Germline CDR1 SEHNR, CDR2 FQNEAQ (reference sequence). The CDR3 DNA reads TGTGCCAGCAGTACTGCCGTAACGACCCAGTACTTC. Translating it yields CASSTAVTTQYF.

The rearrangement links TRBV7-9 to TRBJ2-1, with D perhaps TRBD2 (5 bases). V dropped 3 bases and J dropped 8 bases, with 17 bases sitting between them. CDR1 SEHNR and CDR2 FQNEAQ come from the germline V gene (reference sequence). This CDR3 is 15 amino acids long. The chain's CDR3 is CASSFVTASRHEQFF. Here the CDR3 DNA reads TGTGCCAGCAGCTTTGTAACGGCTAGCAGGCATGAGCAGTTCTTC. Full variable domain (outside the CDR3, taken from reference TRBV7-9 and TRBJ2-1): DTGVSQNPRHKITKRGQNVTFRCDPISEHNRLYWYRQTLGQGPEFLTYFQNEAQLEKSRLLSDRFSAERPKGSFSTLEIQRTEQGDSAMYLCASSFVTASRHEQFFGPGTRLTVL.

V is TRBV5-1 and J is TRBJ1-6, with 8 bases that match TRBD1. This CDR3 is built from 15 residues. The germline V gene has CDR1 SGHRS and CDR2 YFSETQ. The ends lost 4 bases at V and 5 bases at J; junction bases unmatched: 5. In DNA form, the CDR3 reads TGCGCCAGCAGCATTCAGACAGGGGATAATTCACCCCTCCACTTT. Its protein is CASSIQTGDNSPLHF.

The rearrangement uses TRBV7-9 and TRBJ2-2, with D uncertain. Deletions cut 1 base from V and 11 bases from J, with 5 bases between. The CDR3 runs 11 residues. Per the germline V gene, CDR1 is SEHNR and CDR2 is FQNEAQ (reference sequence). The CDR3 region has the DNA TGTGCCAGCAGCTTAGGAAGTGAGCTGTTTTTT. Translated: CASSLGSELFF.

The chain joins TRBV28 to TRBJ1-1; TRBD1 matches 9 bases. Germline CDR1 is MDHEN and CDR2 is SYDVKM. The CDR3 loop spans 15 amino acids. The V and J ends lost 6 bases and 4 bases, in that order; junction bases with no gene match: 9. This chain's CDR3 is CASSLTGQGGTEAFF. In nucleotides, the CDR3 is TGTGCCAGCAGCTTGACGGGACAGGGAGGCACTGAAGCTTTCTTT.

The rearrangement links TRBV2 to TRBJ2-3; maybe TRBD1 (5 bases). This CDR3 spans 14 amino acids. CDR1 and CDR2 from the germline V gene are SNHLY and FYNNEI. V lost 8 bases and J 0 bases, leaving 12 bases between the germline ends. Written as DNA, the CDR3 is TGTGCCAGCTCGTGGGCAGGGAGCACAGATACGCAGTATTTT. This encodes CASSWAGSTDTQYF. Combining the CDR3 with reference TRBV2 and TRBJ2-3 gives the whole variable domain EPEVTQTPSHQVTQMGQEVILRCVPISNHLYFYWYRQILGQKVEFLVSFYNNEISEKSEIFDDQFSVERPDGSNFTLKIRSTKLEDSAMYFCASSWAGSTDTQYFGPGTRLTVL.

This chain links TRBV7-9 with TRBJ1-1, with 7 bases fitting TRBD1. The J segment lost 11 bases and the V segment lost 1 base, leaving 7 bases of the junction unmatched. Per germline, CDR1 SEHNR and CDR2 FQNEAQ (reference sequence). The CDR3 runs to 13 residues. The CDR3 region has the DNA TGTGCCAGCAGCTTAGAGGAGGGGGCTTGGGCTTTCTTT. This gives the protein CASSLEEGAWAFF.

This clone was seen just once. The J gene is TRBJ2-3, the V gene TRBV30, with TRBD2 identical over 8 bases. The CDR3 covers 14 residues. Germline-derived CDR1 and CDR2 are GTSNPN and SVGIG (reference sequence). Unmatched junction bases numbered 6, after V lost 2 bases and J lost 5 bases. The CDR3 DNA reads as TGTGCCTGGAGTCCGGGACTAGATTTAGATACGCAGTATTTT. It encodes CAWSPGLDLDTQYF.

The rearrangement uses TRBV13 and TRBJ2-7; tentative D call: TRBD1 (6 bases). The CDR3 has 17 amino acids. Germline lookup yields CDR1 PRHDT and CDR2 FYEKMQ (reference sequence). V was shortened by 4 bases and J by 0 bases, with 19 bases between the two germline ends. CDR3 residues: CASSWGRLGSYSYEQYF. CDR3 nucleotide sequence: TGTGCCAGCAGCTGGGGGCGGTTGGGTTCCTACTCCTACGAGCAGTACTTC. The entire variable domain, with the rest obtained from reference TRBV13 and TRBJ2-7, is as follows: AAGVIQSPRHLIKEKRETATLKCYPIPRHDTVYWYQQGPGQDPQFLISFYEKMQSDKGSIPDRFSAQQFSDYHSELNMSSLELGDSALYFCASSWGRLGSYSYEQYFGPGTRLTVT.

The rearrangement uses TRBV28 and TRBJ2-6; possibly TRBD1 for D (6 bases). This CDR3 spans 17 amino acids. The germline gives CDR1 MDHEN, CDR2 SYDVKM. Trimming removed 6 bases from V and 1 base from J, with 16 bases in between. The CDR3 here is CASSLPTGLSGANVLTF. Written as DNA, the CDR3 is TGTGCCAGCAGCCTACCGACAGGCCTTTCTGGGGCCAACGTCCTGACTTTC.

V and J are TRBV30 and TRBJ1-5, with TRBD1 matching 7 bases. CDR1 GTSNPN and CDR2 SVGIG come from the germline V gene (reference sequence). The CDR3 is 14 residues long. The V segment lost 1 base and the J segment 2 bases; nucleotides outside the gene matches: 2. DNA of the CDR3: TGTGCCTGGAGTGCTACAGGGGGCAATCAGCCCCAGCATTTT. This translates into CAWSATGGNQPQHF.

The J gene is TRBJ1-1, the V gene TRBV2; TRBD1 might be the D (5 bases). Germline loops: CDR1 SNHLY, CDR2 FYNNEI. V was cut by 7 bases and J by 1 base, with 16 bases left in between. The CDR3 is 15 residues long. CDR3 sequence reads: CASTRGEASNTEAFF. The DNA of the CDR3 is TGTGCCAGCACCAGAGGGGAGGCCTCGAACACTGAAGCTTTCTTT.

This clone has a handful of counts. V and J are TRBV27 and TRBJ2-2; maybe TRBD1 (6 bases). The CDR3 spans 14 residues. V lost 5 bases and J lost 1, with 8 bases in between. CDR1 is MNHEY and CDR2 is SMNVEV in the germline V gene (reference sequence). CDR3 in DNA: TGTGCCAGCAGTAGGACAGTGAACACCGGGGAGCTGTTTTTT. It encodes CASSRTVNTGELFF.

V usage is TRBV27 and J usage is TRBJ1-1; D remains ambiguous. Trimming removed 3 bases from V and 5 bases from J, with 10 bases in between. Germline V gene data show CDR1 as MNHEY and CDR2 as SMNVEV (reference sequence). This CDR3 comprises 13 residues. In DNA, the CDR3 is TGTGCCAGCAGTTTCGCAGGAGGGACTGAAGCTTTCTTT. Translation gives CASSFAGGTEAFF.

The CDR3 reads CASTTRPSTSGNTIYF. CDR3 nucleotide sequence: TGTGCCAGCACAACCCGCCCGAGCACTTCTGGAAACACCATATATTTT. The chain employs TRBV7-2 and TRBJ1-3; D ambiguous. Looked up from germline, CDR1 is SGHTA and CDR2 is FQGNSA. Between the trimmed V and J ends, which lost 7 bases and 1 base, there was a span of 17 bases. CDR3 size: 16 residues. Full variable domain (remainder filled in from reference TRBV7-2 and TRBJ1-3): GAGVSQSPSNKVTEKGKDVELRCDPISGHTALYWYRQSLGQGLEFLIYFQGNSAPDKSGLPSDRFSAERTGGSVSTLTIQRTQQEDSAVYLCASTTRPSTSGNTIYFGEGSWLTVV.

This chain connects TRBV18 to TRBJ2-1; 7 nucleotides match TRBD1. Germline V CDR1 and CDR2: KGHSH, LQKENI. Trimming at V came to 6 bases and at J to 5 bases, leaving 4 bases not matched to a gene. The CDR3 covers 13 residues. DNA for the CDR3: TGTGCCAGCTCTACCGGGACAGACAATGAGCAGTTCTTC. Translated, it gives CASSTGTDNEQFF. Based on the CDR3 plus reference TRBV18 and TRBJ2-1, the full variable domain is NAGVMQNPRHLVRRRGQEARLRCSPMKGHSHVYWYRQLPEEGLKFMVYLQKENIIDESGMPKERFSAEFPKEGPSILRIQQVVRGDSAAYFCASSTGTDNEQFFGPGTRLTVL.

The chain carries TRBV14 and TRBJ1-1; 7 positions agree with TRBD1. The trim removed 6 bases at V and 6 bases at J, leaving 7 bases unmatched. The CDR3 sequence is 13 residues long. Germline loops: CDR1 SGHDN, CDR2 FVKESK. The CDR3 reads CASRDRRKSEAFF. The CDR3, as DNA: TGTGCCAGCAGGGACAGGAGAAAGTCTGAAGCTTTCTTT.

The rearrangement joins TRBV11-2 to TRBJ2-7, with D possibly TRBD2 on 5 matching bases. The germline gives CDR1 SGHAT, CDR2 FQNNGV. The CDR3 is 14 residues long. V shed 2 bases and J shed 1 base, with 9 bases lying between them. The CDR3 DNA follows: TGTGCCAGCAGCTTATCCCCGGGGTCCTACGAGCAGTACTTC. It yields the protein CASSLSPGSYEQYF. Drawing the rest from reference TRBV11-2 and TRBJ2-7, the complete variable domain is EAGVAQSPRYKIIEKRQSVAFWCNPISGHATLYWYQQILGQGPKLLIQFQNNGVVDDSQLPKDRFSAERLKGVDSTLKIQPAKLEDSAVYLCASSLSPGSYEQYFGPGTRLTVT.

The chain is built from TRBV2 and TRBJ2-5; D assignment may be TRBD1 or TRBD2 (5 bases each). This CDR3 contains 14 residues. Between the trimmed V and J ends, which lost 6 bases and 4 bases, there was a span of 15 bases. Germline V lookup: CDR1 SNHLY, CDR2 FYNNEI. CDR3 DNA sequence: TGTGCCAGCAGAAGAGAGGGGATCGCAGAGACCCAGTACTTC. It yields the protein CASRREGIAETQYF.

The chain carries TRBV4-2 and TRBJ1-4; a possible D gene is TRBD1 (5 bases). Trimming removed 2 bases from V and 8 bases from J, with 15 bases in between. The CDR3 consists of 15 residues. Germline-derived CDR1 and CDR2 are LGHNA and YNFKEQ. The CDR3 sequence is CASSQTTADYEKLFF. CDR3 nucleotides: TGTGCCAGCAGCCAAACGACAGCTGATTACGAAAAACTGTTTTTT.

This chain uses TRBV27 with TRBJ2-5; 7 nucleotides agree with TRBD2. V lost 0 bases, J lost 4 bases, and 8 bases stayed unmatched. The CDR3 sequence is 16 residues long. Looked up from germline, CDR1 is MNHEY and CDR2 is SMNVEV (reference sequence). DNA for the CDR3: TGTGCCAGCAGTTTATCGGGGGGGATTTTTGTAGAGACCCAGTACTTC. Translating it yields CASSLSGGIFVETQYF.

This chain uses TRBV28 with TRBJ1-4, with D uncertain. Deletions cut 6 bases from V and 4 bases from J, with 15 bases between. Germline-derived CDR1 and CDR2 are MDHEN and SYDVKM. CDR3 length: 15 residues. CDR3 region: CASRLSGLGNEKLFF. The CDR3 nucleotides are TGTGCCAGCAGACTAAGTGGCTTGGGTAATGAAAAACTGTTTTTT.

The V call is TRBV10-3, the J call TRBJ1-2; 7 bases line up with TRBD1. The junction had 8 bases not matched to a gene; V was cut back by 4 bases and J by 3 bases. The V gene's germline CDR1 is ENHRY and CDR2 SYGVKD. The CDR3 is made up of 15 amino acids. The CDR3 here is CAISGPTGEDYGYTF. CDR3 in DNA: TGTGCCATCAGTGGCCCCACAGGGGAAGACTATGGCTACACCTTC.

The rearrangement joins TRBV6-5 to TRBJ1-5; D is possibly TRBD1 (5 bases). Trimming took off 2 bases at V and 6 bases at J, with 8 bases between the two ends. The germline V gene has CDR1 MNHEY and CDR2 SVGAGI. The CDR3 spans 13 residues. CDR3 bases: TGTGCCAGCAGTTACGGGGGGACTCAGCCCCAGCATTTT. Its protein product is CASSYGGTQPQHF.